The 18 T cell receptor beta chains below come from one sample, sequenced in a study of cytomegalovirus exposure and HLA in healthy donors. With 60 Vbeta and 13 Jbeta primers, the PCR was carried out. Clones were sequenced by immunoSEQ multiplex PCR, and TCRdb holds only the in-frame ones, with some missing. Of approximately 76,000 clones listed, 65% to 80% are singletons. The material sequenced was PBMCs. Source of these receptors: a man aged 25 to 40 in good health and CMV-seronegative.

This clone showed up just once. The genes are TRBV15 and TRBJ1-1; TRBD1 aligns across 8 bases. This CDR3 contains 15 residues. Germline V gives CDR1 LNHNV, CDR2 YYDKDF (reference sequence). Trimming at V came to 5 bases and at J to 4 bases, leaving 9 bases not matched to a gene. The CDR3 DNA follows: TGTGCCACCAGCGGGGGACAGGCGGTTATCACTGAAGCTTTCTTT. As protein: CATSGGQAVITEAFF.

The V call is TRBV7-2, the J call TRBJ2-1, with D possibly matching TRBD2 (5 bases). Germline V gene lookup returns CDR1 SGHTA and CDR2 FQGNSA. V dropped 1 base and J dropped 10 bases, with 17 bases sitting between them. The CDR3 covers 15 residues. Here the CDR3 DNA reads TGTGCCAGCAGCTTAGGTTCAGCGGCTCCTTCAGAGCAGTTCTTC. Amino acid sequence: CASSLGSAAPSEQFF.

The rearrangement uses TRBV2 and TRBJ2-7, with D unresolved. V dropped 4 bases and J dropped 4 bases, with 5 bases sitting between them. CDR1 is SNHLY and CDR2 is FYNNEI in the germline V gene. The length of the CDR3 is 11 residues. The chain's CDR3 is CASSAGYEQYF. The CDR3 nucleotides read TGTGCCAGCAGTGCGGGTTACGAGCAGTACTTC. The full variable domain, with the rest looked up from reference TRBV2 and TRBJ2-7, is EPEVTQTPSHQVTQMGQEVILRCVPISNHLYFYWYRQILGQKVEFLVSFYNNEISEKSEIFDDQFSVERPDGSNFTLKIRSTKLEDSAMYFCASSAGYEQYFGPGTRLTVT.

The rearrangement joins TRBV7-2 to TRBJ1-3; D is unclear. Trimming removed 6 bases from V and 0 bases from J, with 12 bases in between. CDR1 and CDR2 (germline): SGHTA, FQGNSA. The CDR3 covers 15 residues. CDR3 residues: CASSYTTVSGNTIYF. Here the CDR3 DNA reads TGTGCCAGCAGTTACACAACAGTCTCTGGAAACACCATATATTTT.

The chain joins TRBV2 to TRBJ1-3; 9 bases agree with TRBD1. V lost 8 bases to trimming and J lost 0 bases; unmatched junction nucleotides: 8. The germline V gene encodes CDR1 SNHLY and CDR2 FYNNEI. The CDR3 covers 16 residues. The DNA for the CDR3 is TGTGCCAGCCGTCCCGGGACAGGGACCTCTGGAAACACCATATATTTT. It yields the protein CASRPGTGTSGNTIYF.

J is TRBJ2-2 and V is TRBV11-3, with D unclear. This CDR3 comprises 14 residues. V was shortened by 2 bases and J by 6 bases, with 10 bases between the two germline ends. Germline V gene sequence: CDR1 SGHNT, CDR2 YENEEA. The CDR3 nucleotides read TGTGCCAGCAGCTTATTAGGTGCGGCCGGGGAGCTGTTTTTT. Its protein product is CASSLLGAAGELFF.

J is TRBJ2-7 and V is TRBV27; 10 nucleotides line up with TRBD2. This CDR3 has 14 amino acids. The germline V gene encodes CDR1 MNHEY and CDR2 SMNVEV (reference sequence). V lost 5 bases to trimming and J lost 2 bases; unmatched junction nucleotides: 3. CDR3 sequence: CASSPSGSPYEQYF. The DNA of the CDR3 is TGTGCCAGCAGTCCTAGCGGGAGCCCCTACGAGCAGTACTTC.

In DNA form, the CDR3 reads TGTGCCAGCAGCTTAGCGGGGAGTGCGACCCAGTACTTC. Its translation is CASSLAGSATQYF. This chain uses TRBV7-2 with TRBJ2-5, with D possibly being TRBD2 (5 bases). V was clipped by 0 bases and J by 7 bases, with 9 bases between them. This CDR3 region has 13 residues. CDR1 and CDR2 from the germline V gene are SGHTA and FQGNSA.

The chain employs TRBV4-3 and TRBJ2-1, with D hard to call. Germline CDR1 and CDR2: LGHNA and YSLEER. The CDR3 has 15 residues. V lost 0 bases and J 4 bases, leaving 10 bases between the germline ends. The CDR3 spells CASSQDLAAYNEQFF. The CDR3 nucleotides are TGCGCCAGCAGCCAAGATTTGGCCGCATACAATGAGCAGTTCTTC.

In this sample, this clone turned up a few times. V is TRBV6-5 and J is TRBJ1-2, with a weak D call TRBD1 (6 bases). CDR1 is MNHEY, CDR2 SVGAGI, per germline. V lost 7 bases and J lost 7, with 22 bases in between. The CDR3 contains 15 residues. The CDR3: CASKGQGAGDVGYTF. CDR3 in DNA: TGTGCCAGCAAAGGGCAAGGGGCAGGGGATGTTGGCTACACCTTC.

The J gene is TRBJ1-2, the V gene TRBV6-6; 8 nucleotides line up with TRBD1. The CDR3 extends over 14 amino acids. The junction had 5 bases not matched to a gene; V was cut back by 6 bases and J by 2 bases. Looked up from germline, CDR1 is MNHNY and CDR2 is SVGAGI (reference sequence). The CDR3 protein is CASSPDRGNYGYTF. CDR3 DNA: TGTGCCAGCAGCCCCGACAGGGGCAACTATGGCTACACCTTC.

This clone occurred a few times. This sequence joins TRBV4-2 and TRBJ2-7; 7 positions match TRBD1. Germline assignment: CDR1 LGHNA and CDR2 YNFKEQ. The length of the CDR3 is 15 residues. J lost 0 bases, V lost 1 base, and 3 bases had no gene match. CDR3 DNA sequence: TGTGCCAGCAGCCAAGCAAGGGACAGCTCCTACGAGCAGTACTTC. Its translation: CASSQARDSSYEQYF.

The chain couples TRBV20-1 to TRBJ2-5, with D uncertain. Germline V CDR1 and CDR2: DFQATT, SNEGSKA (reference sequence). CDR3 length equals 10 residues. The CDR3 loop reads CSPFRETQYF. The CDR3 DNA reads as TGCAGCCCTTTCCGGGAGACCCAGTACTTC.

The chain is built from TRBV7-9 and TRBJ2-5; 9 bases are a match to TRBD2. The CDR3 spans 17 residues. Trimming removed 1 base from V and 5 bases from J; junction bases left unmatched: 11. From germline, CDR1 is SEHNR and CDR2 FQNEAQ (reference sequence). CDR3 region: CASSLGSGGFSEETQYF. The CDR3 nucleotides are TGTGCCAGCAGCTTAGGTAGCGGGGGCTTCTCGGAGGAGACCCAGTACTTC.

The V gene is TRBV29-1, the J gene TRBJ2-5; TRBD2 is a possible D gene (6 bases). The J call could be wrong; TRBJ2-7 is a better fit for the DNA end. The germline V gene encodes CDR1 SQVTM and CDR2 ANQGSEA. This CDR3 is 14 amino acids long. For the CDR3, the DNA is TGCAGCGTCAGCGCAGAACAAGGAGGGTACGAGCAGTACTTC. Translating gives CSVSAEQGGYEQYF.

The chain couples TRBV29-1 to TRBJ2-7; tentative D call: TRBD2 (6 bases). The germline gives CDR1 SQVTM, CDR2 ANQGSEA. This CDR3 region has 14 residues. Trimming pared 4 bases from V and 2 bases from J, leaving 15 bases between. CDR3 region: CSVGLMGGTYEQYF. CDR3 in DNA: TGCAGCGTTGGGCTTATGGGAGGTACCTACGAGCAGTACTTC.

This sequence joins TRBV25-1 and TRBJ2-5, with D maybe TRBD2 (7 bases). Germline CDR1 and CDR2: MGHDK and SYGVNS. The V end was cut by 5 bases, the J end by 4 bases, with 20 bases between. The CDR3 sequence is 16 residues long. In DNA, the CDR3 is TGTGCCAGCAGTTTAAACCGCAGGGGAGGGTTAGAGACCCAGTACTTC. It codes for CASSLNRRGGLETQYF.

This chain links TRBV6-1 with TRBJ2-5, with 9 bases that match TRBD1. The V segment lost 0 bases and the J segment 1 base; nucleotides outside the gene matches: 0. The CDR3 loop spans 15 amino acids. The germline V gene encodes CDR1 MNHNS and CDR2 SASEGT. The CDR3 coding sequence is TGTGCCAGCAGTGAAGCGACAGGGGGCCAAGAGACCCAGTACTTC. It specifies CASSEATGGQETQYF.